These T cell receptor beta chains were read from a single sample in a study of human T cells and chemical hapten exposure. A single record per CDR3 protein comes from TCRdb applying MiXCR to the RACE reads. The sample has over 130,000 distinct CDR3 sequences, around 11% seen once. The sample in question was whole blood, obtained in connection with sensitization to the hapten diphenylcyclopropenone (DPC). These receptors originate from a woman between 50 and 59 years old with alopecia areata. Some clones in this sample may be carry-over from other donors' samples. Each CDR3 is given with its conserved first and last residue. The D gene is left open where the match is weak. The size entry is marked missing in some rows and otherwise reads once, few, many or a size class.

cdr3_nt: TGCAGTGCGGCCGCTGGGACAGGGGAGTTTGGCTACACCTTC; cdr3_aa: CSAAAGTGEFGYTF; d_call: TRBD1; clone_size: once; j_call: TRBJ1-2; v_call: TRBV20-1
cdr3_nt: TGTGCCTGGAGCGGGACAGGACTCTCTGGAAACACCATATATTTT; cdr3_aa: CAWSGTGLSGNTIYF; d_call: TRBD1; clone_size: .; j_call: TRBJ1-3; v_call: TRBV30
cdr3_nt: TGTGCCAGCAGTGACCGATCTAGCGGGAGGGGCTACGAGCAGTACTTC; cdr3_aa: CASSDRSSGRGYEQYF; d_call: TRBD2; clone_size: few; j_call: TRBJ2-7; v_call: TRBV6-1
cdr3_nt: TGCAGCGTGGCGGGACTAGCGGGGTACGAGCAGTACTTC; cdr3_aa: CSVAGLAGYEQYF; d_call: TRBD2; clone_size: few; j_call: TRBJ2-7; v_call: TRBV29-1
cdr3_nt: TGTGCCAGCAGCTTACTGCACAATCAGCCCCAGCATTTT; cdr3_aa: CASSLLHNQPQHF; d_call: .; clone_size: few; j_call: TRBJ1-5; v_call: TRBV7-2
cdr3_nt: TGTGCCACCAGTGATTCGTACGGGGGCTCCTACAATGAGCAGTTCTTC; cdr3_aa: CATSDSYGGSYNEQFF; d_call: .; clone_size: .; j_call: TRBJ2-1; v_call: TRBV24-1
cdr3_nt: TGCAGTGCAGATGGACTAGCGGGAAGGAGCGAGCAGTACTTC; cdr3_aa: CSADGLAGRSEQYF; d_call: TRBD2; clone_size: .; j_call: TRBJ2-7; v_call: TRBV20-1
cdr3_nt: TGTGCCAGCAGCCCCTCGGCTAGCGGGAGCTGGAATGAGCAGTTCTTC; cdr3_aa: CASSPSASGSWNEQFF; d_call: TRBD2; clone_size: .; j_call: TRBJ2-1; v_call: TRBV3-1
cdr3_nt: TGCGCCAGCAGCGTTAAGGGGGGCGCAAAAGAGACCCAGTATTTC; cdr3_aa: CASSVKGGAKETQYF; d_call: .; clone_size: .; j_call: TRBJ2-5; v_call: TRBV5-1
cdr3_nt: TGTGCCAGCATGAGGGGGGCAGATACGCAGTATTTT; cdr3_aa: CASMRGADTQYF; d_call: .; clone_size: .; j_call: TRBJ2-3; v_call: TRBV2
cdr3_nt: TGTGCCAGCAGTCGATCGTCACAGGGAGGGAGACAGCCCCAGCATTTT; cdr3_aa: CASSRSSQGGRQPQHF; d_call: .; clone_size: many; j_call: TRBJ1-5; v_call: TRBV6-5
cdr3_nt: TGCGCCAGCAGCTTTGGTCTGACAGGGGTATACAATGAGCAGTTCTTC; cdr3_aa: CASSFGLTGVYNEQFF; d_call: TRBD1; clone_size: many; j_call: TRBJ2-1; v_call: TRBV5-1
cdr3_nt: TGTGCCAGCAGCCAAACGCAGGGGGCGGCCTACTTC; cdr3_aa: CASSQTQGAAYF; d_call: TRBD1; clone_size: few; j_call: TRBJ2-4; v_call: TRBV3-1
cdr3_nt: TGTGCCAGCTCACCATCACAGGGGAACACTGAAGCTTTCTTT; cdr3_aa: CASSPSQGNTEAFF; d_call: .; clone_size: many; j_call: TRBJ1-1; v_call: TRBV18
cdr3_nt: TGTGCCATCAGTGATGGGAACAATCAGCCCCAGCATTTT; cdr3_aa: CAISDGNNQPQHF; d_call: .; clone_size: .; j_call: TRBJ1-5; v_call: TRBV10-3
cdr3_nt: TGTGCCAGCAGCTTAGTCCCAGCGGGAGGGAGCACAGATACGCAGTATTTT; cdr3_aa: CASSLVPAGGSTDTQYF; d_call: TRBD2; clone_size: few; j_call: TRBJ2-3; v_call: TRBV7-6
cdr3_nt: TGCGCCAGCAGCCAAGATCTCTTTTTCTCCTACGAGCAGTACTTC; cdr3_aa: CASSQDLFFSYEQYF; d_call: .; clone_size: many; j_call: TRBJ2-7; v_call: TRBV4-3
cdr3_nt: TGTGCCAGCAGCTCCCGGGACAGGGATGTGACTGAAGCTTTCTTT; cdr3_aa: CASSSRDRDVTEAFF; d_call: TRBD1; clone_size: .; j_call: TRBJ1-1; v_call: TRBV7-2
cdr3_nt: TGCAGTGCTAGAGATCCATCCAGCGTATCCTACGAGCAGTACTTC; cdr3_aa: CSARDPSSVSYEQYF; d_call: .; clone_size: few; j_call: TRBJ2-7; v_call: TRBV20-1
cdr3_nt: TGTGCCAGCAGCTTAGTAGCGGGGTACGAGCAGTACTTC; cdr3_aa: CASSLVAGYEQYF; d_call: TRBD2; clone_size: many; j_call: TRBJ2-7; v_call: TRBV7-2